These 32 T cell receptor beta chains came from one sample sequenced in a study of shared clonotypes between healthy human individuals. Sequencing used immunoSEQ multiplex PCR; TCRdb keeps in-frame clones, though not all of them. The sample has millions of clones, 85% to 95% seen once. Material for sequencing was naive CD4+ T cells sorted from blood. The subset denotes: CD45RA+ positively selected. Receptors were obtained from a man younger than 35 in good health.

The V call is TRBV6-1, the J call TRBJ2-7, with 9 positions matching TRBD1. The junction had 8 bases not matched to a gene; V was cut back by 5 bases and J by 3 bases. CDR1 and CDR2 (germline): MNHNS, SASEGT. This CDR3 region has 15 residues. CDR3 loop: CASSFDRGAYYEQYF. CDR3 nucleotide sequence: TGTGCCAGCAGTTTCGACAGGGGGGCCTACTACGAGCAGTACTTC.

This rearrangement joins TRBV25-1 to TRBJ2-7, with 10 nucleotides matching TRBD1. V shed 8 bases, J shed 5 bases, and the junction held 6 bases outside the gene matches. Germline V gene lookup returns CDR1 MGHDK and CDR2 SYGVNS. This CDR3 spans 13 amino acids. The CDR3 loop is CASGWTGGNEQYF. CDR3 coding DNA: TGTGCCAGCGGTTGGACAGGGGGTAACGAGCAGTACTTC.

CDR3 DNA sequence: TGTGCCAGCAGTTTAAGGGCACAGGGGGGAAACACCATATATTTT. Protein product: CASSLRAQGGNTIYF. The chain links TRBV28 to TRBJ1-3, with TRBD1 identical over 7 bases. The CDR3 extends over 15 amino acids. Looked up from germline, CDR1 is MDHEN and CDR2 is SYDVKM. V trimming: 2 bases; J trimming: 4 bases; junction bases outside the gene matches: 5.

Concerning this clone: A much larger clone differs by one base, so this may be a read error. CDR3 amino acids: CSVVPDYTQYF. The CDR3 coding sequence is TGCAGCGTTGTGCCTGATTATACGCAGTATTTT. The chain couples TRBV29-1 to TRBJ2-3; D remains unclear. With 4 bases removed from V and 7 bases from J, the gap between germline ends came to 9 bases. The CDR3 sequence is 11 residues long. The germline V gene encodes CDR1 SQVTM and CDR2 ANQGSEA.

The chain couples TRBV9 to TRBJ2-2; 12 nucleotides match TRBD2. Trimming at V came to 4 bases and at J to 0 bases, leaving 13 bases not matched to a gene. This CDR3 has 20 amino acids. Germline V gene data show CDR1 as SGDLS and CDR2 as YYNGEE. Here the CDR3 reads CASSSSLRLAGVANTGELFF. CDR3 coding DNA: TGTGCCAGCAGCTCCAGCCTCAGACTAGCGGGAGTCGCGAACACCGGGGAGCTGTTTTTT.

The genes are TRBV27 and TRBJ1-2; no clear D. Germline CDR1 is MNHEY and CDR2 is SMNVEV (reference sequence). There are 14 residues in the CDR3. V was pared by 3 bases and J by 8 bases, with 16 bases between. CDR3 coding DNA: TGTGCCAGCAGTTTGGCAGATCCCCGGCAGGGCTACACCTTC. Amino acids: CASSLADPRQGYTF.

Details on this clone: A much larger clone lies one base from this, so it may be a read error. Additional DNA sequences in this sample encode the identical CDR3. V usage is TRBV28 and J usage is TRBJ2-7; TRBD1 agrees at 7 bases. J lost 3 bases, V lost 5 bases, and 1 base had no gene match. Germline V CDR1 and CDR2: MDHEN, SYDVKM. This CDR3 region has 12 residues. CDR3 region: CASSRDSYEQYF. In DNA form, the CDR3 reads TGTGCCAGCAGTCGGGACAGCTACGAGCAGTACTTC.

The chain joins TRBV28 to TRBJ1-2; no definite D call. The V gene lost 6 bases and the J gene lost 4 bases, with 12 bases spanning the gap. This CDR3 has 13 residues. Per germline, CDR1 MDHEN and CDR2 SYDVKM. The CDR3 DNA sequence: TGTGCCAGCAGCCAGTTCCCTGGCTATGGCTACACCTTC. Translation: CASSQFPGYGYTF.

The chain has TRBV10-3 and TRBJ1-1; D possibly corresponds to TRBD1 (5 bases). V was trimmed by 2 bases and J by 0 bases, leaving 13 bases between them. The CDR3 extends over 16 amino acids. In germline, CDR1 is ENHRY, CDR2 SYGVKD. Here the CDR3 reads CAISEPPGGLNTEAFF. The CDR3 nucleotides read TGTGCCATCAGTGAGCCCCCGGGGGGGTTGAACACTGAAGCTTTCTTT.

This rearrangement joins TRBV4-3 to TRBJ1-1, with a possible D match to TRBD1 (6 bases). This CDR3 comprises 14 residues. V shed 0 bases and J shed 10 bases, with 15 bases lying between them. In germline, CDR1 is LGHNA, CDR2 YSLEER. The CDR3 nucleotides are TGCGCCAGCAGCCAAGAGGTACAGGGCTCGGCAGCTTTCTTT. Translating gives CASSQEVQGSAAFF.

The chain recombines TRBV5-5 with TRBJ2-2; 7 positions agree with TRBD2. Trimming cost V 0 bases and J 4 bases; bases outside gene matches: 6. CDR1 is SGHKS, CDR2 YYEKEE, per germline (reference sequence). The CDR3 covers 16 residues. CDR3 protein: CASSLVSGRVTGELFF. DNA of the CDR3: TGTGCCAGCAGCTTGGTATCAGGGAGGGTCACCGGGGAGCTGTTTTTT. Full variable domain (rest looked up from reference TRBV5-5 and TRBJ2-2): DAGVTQSPTHLIKTRGQQVTLRCSPISGHKSVSWYQQVLGQGPQFIFQYYEKEERGRGNFPDRFSARQFPNYSSELNVNALLLGDSALYLCASSLVSGRVTGELFFGEGSRLTVL.

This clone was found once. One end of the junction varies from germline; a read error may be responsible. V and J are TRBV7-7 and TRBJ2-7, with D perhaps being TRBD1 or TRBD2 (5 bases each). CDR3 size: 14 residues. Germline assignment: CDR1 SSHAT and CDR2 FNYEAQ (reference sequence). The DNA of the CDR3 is TGTGCTAGCAGCTTAGGGGACGGAACCTACGAGCAGTACTTC. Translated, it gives CASSLGDGTYEQYF.

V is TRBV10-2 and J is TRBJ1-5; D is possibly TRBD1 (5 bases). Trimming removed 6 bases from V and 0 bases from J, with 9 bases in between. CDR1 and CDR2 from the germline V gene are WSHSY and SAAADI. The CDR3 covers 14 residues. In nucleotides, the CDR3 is TGCGCCAGCAGCCCTGACAGTAGCAATCAGCCCCAGCATTTT. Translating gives CASSPDSSNQPQHF.

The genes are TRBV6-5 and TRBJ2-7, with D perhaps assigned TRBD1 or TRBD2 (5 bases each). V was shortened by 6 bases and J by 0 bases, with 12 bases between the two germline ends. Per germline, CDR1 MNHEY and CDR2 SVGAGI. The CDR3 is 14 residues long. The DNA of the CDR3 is TGTGCCAGCAGCCAGGGACGAATCTCCTACGAGCAGTACTTC. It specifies CASSQGRISYEQYF.

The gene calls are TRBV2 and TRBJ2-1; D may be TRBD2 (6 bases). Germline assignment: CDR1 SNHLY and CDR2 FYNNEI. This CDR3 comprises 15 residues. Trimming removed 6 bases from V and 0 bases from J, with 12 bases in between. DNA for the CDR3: TGTGCCAGCAGGTCAACTAGCCTCTCCTACAATGAGCAGTTCTTC. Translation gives CASRSTSLSYNEQFF.

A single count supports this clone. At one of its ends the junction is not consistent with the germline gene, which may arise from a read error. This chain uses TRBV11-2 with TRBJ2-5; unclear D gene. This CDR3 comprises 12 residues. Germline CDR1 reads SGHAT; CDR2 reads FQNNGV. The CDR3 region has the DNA TGTGCCAGCAGCTCGGACCGTATTCGGGTCGACTTC. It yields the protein CASSSDRIRVDF. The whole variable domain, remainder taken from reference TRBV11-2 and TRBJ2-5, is EAGVAQSPRYKIIEKRQSVAFWCNPISGHATLYWYQQILGQGPKLLIQFQNNGVVDDSQLPKDRFSAERLKGVDSTLKIQPAKLEDSAVYLCASSSDRIRVDFGPGTRLLVL.

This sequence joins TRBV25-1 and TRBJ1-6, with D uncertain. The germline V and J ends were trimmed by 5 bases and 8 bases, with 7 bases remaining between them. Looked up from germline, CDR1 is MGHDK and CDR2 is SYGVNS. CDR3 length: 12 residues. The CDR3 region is CASSPGHSPLHF. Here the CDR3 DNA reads TGTGCCAGCAGTCCCGGCCATTCACCCCTCCACTTT.

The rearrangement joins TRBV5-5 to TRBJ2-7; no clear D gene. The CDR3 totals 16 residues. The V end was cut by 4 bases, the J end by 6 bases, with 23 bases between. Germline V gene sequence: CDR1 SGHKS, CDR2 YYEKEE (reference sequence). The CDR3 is CASSLGILAGRSEQYF. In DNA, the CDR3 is TGTGCCAGCAGCCTGGGGATCCTGGCCGGGCGCTCCGAGCAGTACTTC.

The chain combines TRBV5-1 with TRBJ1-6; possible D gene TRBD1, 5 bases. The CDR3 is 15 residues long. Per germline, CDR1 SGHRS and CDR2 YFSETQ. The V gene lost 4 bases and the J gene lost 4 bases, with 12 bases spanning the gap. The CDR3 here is CASSPSTAYNSPLHF. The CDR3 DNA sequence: TGCGCCAGCAGCCCATCGACAGCTTATAATTCACCCCTCCACTTT.

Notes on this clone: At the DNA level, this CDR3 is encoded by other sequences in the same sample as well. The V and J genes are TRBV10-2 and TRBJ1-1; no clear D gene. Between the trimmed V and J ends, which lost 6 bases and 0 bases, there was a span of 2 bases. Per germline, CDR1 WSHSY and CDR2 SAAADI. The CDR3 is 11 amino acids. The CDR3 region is CASRLNTEAFF. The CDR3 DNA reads TGCGCCAGCAGGCTGAACACTGAAGCTTTCTTT.

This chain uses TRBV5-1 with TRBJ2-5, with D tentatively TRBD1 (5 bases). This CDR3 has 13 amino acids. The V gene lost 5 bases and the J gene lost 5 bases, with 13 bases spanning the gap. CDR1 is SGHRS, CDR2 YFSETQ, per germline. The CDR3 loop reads CASSGSGWETQYF. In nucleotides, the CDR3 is TGCGCCAGCAGTGGTTCAGGGTGGGAGACCCAGTACTTC.

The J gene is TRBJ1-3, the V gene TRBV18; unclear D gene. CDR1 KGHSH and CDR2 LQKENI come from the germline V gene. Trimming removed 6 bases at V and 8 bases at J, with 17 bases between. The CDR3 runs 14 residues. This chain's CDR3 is CASSPGFFGDTIYF. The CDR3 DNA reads TGTGCCAGCTCCCCCGGTTTCTTCGGGGACACCATATATTTT.

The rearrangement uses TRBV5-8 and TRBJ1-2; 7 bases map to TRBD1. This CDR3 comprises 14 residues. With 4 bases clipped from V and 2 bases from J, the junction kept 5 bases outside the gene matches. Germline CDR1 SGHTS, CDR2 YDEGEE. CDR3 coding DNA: TGTGCCAGCAGCCGACAGGGAAAAAACTATGGCTACACCTTC. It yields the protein CASSRQGKNYGYTF.

In DNA form, the CDR3 reads TGTGCCAGCAGTGAAGACAGACCACAGGCCTACGAGCAGTACTTC. Amino acids: CASSEDRPQAYEQYF. The chain links TRBV2 to TRBJ2-7; maybe TRBD1 (5 bases). Trimming removed 1 base from V and 2 bases from J, with 12 bases in between. Per germline, CDR1 SNHLY and CDR2 FYNNEI. This CDR3 is built from 15 residues.

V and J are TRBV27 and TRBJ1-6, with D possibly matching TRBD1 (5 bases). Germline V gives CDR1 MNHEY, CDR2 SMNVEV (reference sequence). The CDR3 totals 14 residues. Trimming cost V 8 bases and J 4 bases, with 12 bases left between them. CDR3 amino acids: CASGSGQYNSPLHF. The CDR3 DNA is TGTGCCAGCGGCAGTGGACAATATAATTCACCCCTCCACTTT.

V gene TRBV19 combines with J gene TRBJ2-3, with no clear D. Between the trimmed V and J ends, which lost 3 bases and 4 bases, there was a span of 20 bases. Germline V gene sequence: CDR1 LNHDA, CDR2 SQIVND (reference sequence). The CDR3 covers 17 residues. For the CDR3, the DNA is TGTGCCAGTAGTATTGGATCCGGACCGCCTGGCGCAGATACGCAGTATTTT. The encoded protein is CASSIGSGPPGADTQYF.

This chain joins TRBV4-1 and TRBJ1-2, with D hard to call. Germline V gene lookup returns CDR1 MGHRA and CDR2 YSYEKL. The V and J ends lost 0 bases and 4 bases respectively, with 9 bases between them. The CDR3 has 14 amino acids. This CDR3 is CASSQDTARYGYTF. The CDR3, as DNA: TGCGCCAGCAGCCAAGATACAGCGCGCTATGGCTACACCTTC.

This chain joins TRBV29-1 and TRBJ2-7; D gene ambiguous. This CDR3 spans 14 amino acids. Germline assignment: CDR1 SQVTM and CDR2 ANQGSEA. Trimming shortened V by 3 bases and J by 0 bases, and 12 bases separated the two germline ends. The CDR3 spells CSVDLGSSSYEQYF. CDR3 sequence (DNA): TGCAGCGTTGATCTGGGGTCGAGCTCCTACGAGCAGTACTTC.

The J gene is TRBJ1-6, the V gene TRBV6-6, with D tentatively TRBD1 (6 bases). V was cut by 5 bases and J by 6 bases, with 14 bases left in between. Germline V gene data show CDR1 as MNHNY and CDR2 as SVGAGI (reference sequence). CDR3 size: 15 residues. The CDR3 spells CASSGFTGSNSPLHF. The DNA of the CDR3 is TGTGCCAGCAGTGGTTTCACAGGGTCTAATTCACCCCTCCACTTT.

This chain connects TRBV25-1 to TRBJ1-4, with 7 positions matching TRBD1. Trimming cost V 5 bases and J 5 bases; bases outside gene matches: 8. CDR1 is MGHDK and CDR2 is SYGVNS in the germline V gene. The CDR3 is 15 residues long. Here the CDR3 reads CASSTGDSINEKLFF. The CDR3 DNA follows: TGTGCCAGCAGTACGGGGGACAGTATCAATGAAAAACTGTTTTTT.

CDR3 nucleotides: TGTGCCAGCAGCGCGACAGGGGGGATCTACAATGAGCAGTTCTTC. This gives the protein CASSATGGIYNEQFF. The gene calls are TRBV7-2 and TRBJ2-1; 9 nucleotides match TRBD1. The CDR3 is 15 residues long. V gave up 5 bases and J gave up 3 bases; unmatched junction bases: 5. Germline CDR1 reads SGHTA; CDR2 reads FQGNSA.

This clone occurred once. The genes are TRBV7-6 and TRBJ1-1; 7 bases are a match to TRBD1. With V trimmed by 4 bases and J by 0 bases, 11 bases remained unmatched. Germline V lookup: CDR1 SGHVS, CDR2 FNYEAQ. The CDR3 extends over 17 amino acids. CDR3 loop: CASSSMSGTAMNTEAFF. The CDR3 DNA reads TGTGCCAGCAGCTCAATGTCCGGGACAGCCATGAACACTGAAGCTTTCTTT.